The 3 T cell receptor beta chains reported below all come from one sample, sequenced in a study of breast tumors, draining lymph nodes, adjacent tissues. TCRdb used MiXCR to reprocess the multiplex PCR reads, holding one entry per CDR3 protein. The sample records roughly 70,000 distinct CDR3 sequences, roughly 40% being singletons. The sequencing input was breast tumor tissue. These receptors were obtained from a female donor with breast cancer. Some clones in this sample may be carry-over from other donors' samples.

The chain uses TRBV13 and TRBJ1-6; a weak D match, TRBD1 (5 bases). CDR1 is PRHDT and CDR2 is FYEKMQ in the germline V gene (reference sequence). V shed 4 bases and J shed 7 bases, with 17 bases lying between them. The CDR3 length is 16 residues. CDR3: CASSYRQTGANSPLHF. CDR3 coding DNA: TGTGCCAGCAGCTATCGACAGACCGGGGCCAATTCACCCCTCCACTTT.

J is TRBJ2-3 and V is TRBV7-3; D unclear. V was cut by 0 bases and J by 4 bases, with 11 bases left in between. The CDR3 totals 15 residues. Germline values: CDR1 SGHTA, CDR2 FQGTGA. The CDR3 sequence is CASSLTAARSDTQYF. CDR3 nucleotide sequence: TGTGCCAGCAGCTTAACAGCAGCCCGGTCAGATACGCAGTATTTT.

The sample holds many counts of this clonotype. The CDR3 reads CASSRDGGFYNEQFF. CDR3 DNA sequence: TGTGCCAGCAGTCGGGACGGGGGGTTCTACAATGAGCAGTTCTTC. V usage is TRBV6-1 and J usage is TRBJ2-1; 7 nucleotides line up with TRBD2. The CDR3 totals 15 residues. CDR1 is MNHNS, CDR2 SASEGT, per germline. V lost 5 bases to trimming and J lost 3 bases; unmatched junction nucleotides: 7.